This note documents a single T cell receptor beta chain sequence. The antigen this receptor binds is unknown. It has no much larger one-base neighbor in the sample; base qualities were not kept. The data belong to a study of response to subunit inactivated influenza vaccine (dated by TCRdb to the late 2010s). Notes on the research overall: The study used deep quantitative T cell receptor repertoire profiling to track responses to a trivalent subunit inactivated influenza vaccine.

V is shortened by 3 bases, J by 0 bases, and the region joining them spans 11 bases. The CDR3 spans 16 residues, from the cysteine through the phenylalanine. Only the CDR3 portion is preserved as DNA: 48 bases, with reading frame beginning at the first base. In the germline V gene, CDR1 corresponds to MNHNS and CDR2 to SASEGT. The investigation overall reported the following: It was suggested by the authors that each seasonal influenza vaccination may recruit only a limited number of new T cells.

Preparation of the library involved RT-PCR. The run used an Illumina HiSeq 2500. TCRdb reprocessing: public reads trimmed at Q25 with fastp, clones called with MiXCR, in-frame beta chains kept. A single entry per CDR3 protein holds the most common genes and DNA from its merged rows. The sample table holds more than 700,000 distinct CDR3 sequences, of which 21% were seen once. The ten biggest clones cover 10% of the sample. The clonotype was recovered from a man aged 45 to 65 who received an inactivated influenza vaccine. Donor details come from another sample of the same person, matched by shared clones. Here the sequenced sample was PBMCs from blood, taken 4 to 6 days after vaccination. The chain joins TRBV6-1 to TRBJ1-4, with no confident D gene call. The base sequence is TGTGCCAGCAGTGACCTATTAGCTGCAACTAATGAAAAACTGTTTTTT. This encodes CASSDLLAATNEKLFF.